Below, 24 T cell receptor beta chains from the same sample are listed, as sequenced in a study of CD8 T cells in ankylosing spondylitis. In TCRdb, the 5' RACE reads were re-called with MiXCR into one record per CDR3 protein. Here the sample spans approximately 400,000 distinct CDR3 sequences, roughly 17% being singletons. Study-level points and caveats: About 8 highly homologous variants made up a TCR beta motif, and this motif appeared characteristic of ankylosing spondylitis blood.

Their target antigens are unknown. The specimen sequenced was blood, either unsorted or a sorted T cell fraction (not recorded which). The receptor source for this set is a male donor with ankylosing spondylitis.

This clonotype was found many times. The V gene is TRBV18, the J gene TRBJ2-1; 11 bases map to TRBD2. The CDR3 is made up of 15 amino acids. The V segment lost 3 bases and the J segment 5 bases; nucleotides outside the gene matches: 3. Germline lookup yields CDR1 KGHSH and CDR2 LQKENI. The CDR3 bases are TGTGCCAGCTCACCCCTAGCGGGGGGTAACAATGAGCAGTTCTTC. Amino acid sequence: CASSPLAGGNNEQFF.

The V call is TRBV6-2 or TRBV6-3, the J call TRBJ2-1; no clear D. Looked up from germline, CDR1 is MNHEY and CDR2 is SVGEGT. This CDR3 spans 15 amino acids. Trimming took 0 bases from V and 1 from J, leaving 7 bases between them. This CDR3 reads CASSYSVRSYNEQFF. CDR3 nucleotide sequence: TGTGCCAGCAGTTACTCGGTCCGATCCTACAATGAGCAGTTCTTC.

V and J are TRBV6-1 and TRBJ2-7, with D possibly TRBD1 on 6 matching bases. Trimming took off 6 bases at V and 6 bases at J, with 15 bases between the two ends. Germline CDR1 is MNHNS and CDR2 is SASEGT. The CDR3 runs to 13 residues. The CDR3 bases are TGTGCCAGCAGGCCCACAGGGAACGGCGAGCAGTACTTC. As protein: CASRPTGNGEQYF.

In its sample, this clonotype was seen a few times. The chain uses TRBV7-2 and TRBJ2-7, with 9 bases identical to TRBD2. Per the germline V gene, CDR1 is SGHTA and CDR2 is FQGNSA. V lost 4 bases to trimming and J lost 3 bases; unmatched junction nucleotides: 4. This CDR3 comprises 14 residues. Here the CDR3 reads CASSYSGSIYEQYF. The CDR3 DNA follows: TGTGCCAGCAGCTATAGCGGGAGCATCTACGAGCAGTACTTC.

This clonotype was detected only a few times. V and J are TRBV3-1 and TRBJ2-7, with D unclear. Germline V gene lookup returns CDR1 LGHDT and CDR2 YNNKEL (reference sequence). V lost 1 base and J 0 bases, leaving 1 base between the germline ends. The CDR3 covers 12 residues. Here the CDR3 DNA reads TGTGCCAGCAGCCAAGCCTCCTACGAGCAGTACTTC. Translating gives CASSQASYEQYF.

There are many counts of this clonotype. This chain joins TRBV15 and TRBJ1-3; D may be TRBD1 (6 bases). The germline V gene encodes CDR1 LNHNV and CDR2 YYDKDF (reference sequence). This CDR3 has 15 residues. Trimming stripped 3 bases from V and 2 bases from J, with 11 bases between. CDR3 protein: CATSSADRPGNTIYF. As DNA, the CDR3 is TGTGCCACCAGCAGTGCCGACAGGCCTGGAAACACCATATATTTT.

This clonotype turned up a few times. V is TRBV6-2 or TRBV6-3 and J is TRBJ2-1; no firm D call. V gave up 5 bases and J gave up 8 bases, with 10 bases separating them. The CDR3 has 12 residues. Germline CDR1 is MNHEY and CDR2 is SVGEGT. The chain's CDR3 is CASSRFVHEQFF. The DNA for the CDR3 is TGTGCCAGCAGTCGGTTTGTACATGAGCAGTTCTTC.

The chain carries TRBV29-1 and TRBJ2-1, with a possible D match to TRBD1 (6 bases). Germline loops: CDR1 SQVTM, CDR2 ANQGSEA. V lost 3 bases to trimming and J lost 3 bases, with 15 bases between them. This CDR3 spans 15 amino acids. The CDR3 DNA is TGCAGCGTTGAGGACCCGGGACAATACTACAATGAGCAGTTCTTC. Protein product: CSVEDPGQYYNEQFF.

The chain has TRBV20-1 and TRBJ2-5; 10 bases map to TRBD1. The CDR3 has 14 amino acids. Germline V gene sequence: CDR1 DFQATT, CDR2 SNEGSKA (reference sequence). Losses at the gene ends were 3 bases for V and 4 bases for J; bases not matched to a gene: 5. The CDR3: CSARGGTGVETQYF. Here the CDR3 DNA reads TGCAGTGCTAGGGGGGGGACAGGGGTAGAGACCCAGTACTTC.

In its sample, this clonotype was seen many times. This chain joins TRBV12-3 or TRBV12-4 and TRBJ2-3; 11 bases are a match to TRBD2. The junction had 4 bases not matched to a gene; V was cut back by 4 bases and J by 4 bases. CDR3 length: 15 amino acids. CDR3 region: CASSSNSGGADTQYF. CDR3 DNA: TGTGCCAGCAGTTCTAATAGCGGGGGGGCAGATACGCAGTATTTT.

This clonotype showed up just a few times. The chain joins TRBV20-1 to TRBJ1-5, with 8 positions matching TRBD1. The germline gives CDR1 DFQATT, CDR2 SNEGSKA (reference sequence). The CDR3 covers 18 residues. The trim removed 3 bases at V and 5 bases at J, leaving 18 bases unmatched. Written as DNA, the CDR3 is TGCAGTGCTAGCCTCAGGGGCAGGGGGCTTGGGCAGGATCAGCCCCAGCATTTT. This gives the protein CSASLRGRGLGQDQPQHF.

Here the CDR3 reads CASSFLAGGTGELFF. The CDR3 DNA follows: TGCGCCAGCAGCTTCCTAGCGGGAGGGACCGGGGAGCTGTTTTTT. This chain links TRBV5-1 with TRBJ2-2; 12 bases are shared with TRBD2. Per germline, CDR1 SGHRS and CDR2 YFSETQ. This CDR3 is 15 amino acids long. The V and J ends lost 2 bases and 5 bases, in that order; junction bases with no gene match: 1.

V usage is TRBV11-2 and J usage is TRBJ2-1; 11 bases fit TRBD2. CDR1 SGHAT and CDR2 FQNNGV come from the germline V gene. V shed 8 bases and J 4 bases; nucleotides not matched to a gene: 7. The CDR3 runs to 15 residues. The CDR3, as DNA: TGTGCCAGCCTCCCTACTAGCGGGAGTTACAATGAGCAGTTCTTC. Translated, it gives CASLPTSGSYNEQFF.

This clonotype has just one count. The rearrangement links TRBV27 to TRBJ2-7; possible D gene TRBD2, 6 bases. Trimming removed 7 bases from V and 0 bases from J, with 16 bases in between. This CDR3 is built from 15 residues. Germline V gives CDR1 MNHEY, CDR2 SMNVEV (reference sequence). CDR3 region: CASTWGVQTSYEQYF. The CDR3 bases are TGTGCCAGCACCTGGGGGGTGCAGACCTCCTACGAGCAGTACTTC.

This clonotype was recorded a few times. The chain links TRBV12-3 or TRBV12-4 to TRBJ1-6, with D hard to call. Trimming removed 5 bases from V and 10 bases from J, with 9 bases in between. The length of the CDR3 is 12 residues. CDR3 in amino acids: CASSGPTSPLHF. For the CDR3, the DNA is TGTGCCAGCAGTGGGCCCACGTCACCCCTCCACTTT.

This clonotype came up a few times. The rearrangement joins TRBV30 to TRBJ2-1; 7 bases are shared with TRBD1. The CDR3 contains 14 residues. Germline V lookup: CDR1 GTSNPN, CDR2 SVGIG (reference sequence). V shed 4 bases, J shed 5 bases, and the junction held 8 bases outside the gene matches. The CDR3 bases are TGTGCCTGGAATCCGGGACAGAAAAACAATGAGCAGTTCTTC. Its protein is CAWNPGQKNNEQFF.

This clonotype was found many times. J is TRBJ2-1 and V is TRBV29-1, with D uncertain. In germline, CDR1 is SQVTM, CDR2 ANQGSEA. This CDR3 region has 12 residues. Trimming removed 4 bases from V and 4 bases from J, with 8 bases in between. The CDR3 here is CSVVSRYNEQFF. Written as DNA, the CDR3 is TGCAGCGTTGTCTCCAGATACAATGAGCAGTTCTTC.

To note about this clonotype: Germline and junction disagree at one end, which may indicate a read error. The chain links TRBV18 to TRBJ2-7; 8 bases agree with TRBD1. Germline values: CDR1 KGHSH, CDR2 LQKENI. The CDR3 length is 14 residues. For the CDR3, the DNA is TGTGGCAGCTCACGAAACTCGGACAGGGACGAGCAGTACTTC. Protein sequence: CGSSRNSDRDEQYF.

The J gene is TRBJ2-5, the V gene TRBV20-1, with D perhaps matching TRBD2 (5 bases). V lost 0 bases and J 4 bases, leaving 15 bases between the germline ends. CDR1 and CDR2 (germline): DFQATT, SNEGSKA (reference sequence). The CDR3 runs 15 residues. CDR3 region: CSARDLTEGLETQYF. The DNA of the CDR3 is TGCAGTGCTAGAGATCTTACTGAGGGTCTAGAGACCCAGTACTTC.

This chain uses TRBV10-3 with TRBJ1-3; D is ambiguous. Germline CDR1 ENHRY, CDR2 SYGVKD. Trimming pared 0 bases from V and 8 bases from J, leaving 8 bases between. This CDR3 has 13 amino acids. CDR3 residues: CAISESTWDTIYF. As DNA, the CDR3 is TGTGCCATCAGTGAGTCCACTTGGGACACCATATATTTT.

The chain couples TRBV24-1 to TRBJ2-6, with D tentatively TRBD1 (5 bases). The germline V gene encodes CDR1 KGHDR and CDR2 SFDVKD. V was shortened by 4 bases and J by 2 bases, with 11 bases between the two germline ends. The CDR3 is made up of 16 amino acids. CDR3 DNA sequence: TGTGCCACCAGTGAGCGCTACAGGACTGGGGCCAACGTCCTGACTTTC. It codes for CATSERYRTGANVLTF.

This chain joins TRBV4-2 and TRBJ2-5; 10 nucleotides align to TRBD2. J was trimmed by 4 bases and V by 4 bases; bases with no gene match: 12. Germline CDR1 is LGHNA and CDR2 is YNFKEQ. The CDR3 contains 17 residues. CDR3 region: CASSPLILAGEIETQYF. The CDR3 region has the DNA TGTGCCAGCAGCCCCCTCATCCTAGCGGGAGAAATAGAGACCCAGTACTTC.

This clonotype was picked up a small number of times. The CDR3 nucleotides read TGCGCCAGCAGCTTTACCCCCGGTGAACAAGAGACCCAGTACTTC. It is translated as CASSFTPGEQETQYF. The chain recombines TRBV5-1 with TRBJ2-5; D is undetermined. V lost 2 bases and J lost 2, with 13 bases in between. CDR3 length: 15 amino acids. Germline V gene data show CDR1 as SGHRS and CDR2 as YFSETQ.

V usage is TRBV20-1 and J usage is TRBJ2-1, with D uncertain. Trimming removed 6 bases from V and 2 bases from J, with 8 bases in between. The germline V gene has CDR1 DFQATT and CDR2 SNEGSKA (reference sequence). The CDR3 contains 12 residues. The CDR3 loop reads CSADGPYNEQFF. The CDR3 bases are TGCAGTGCCGATGGACCCTACAATGAGCAGTTCTTC.